This T cell receptor beta chain was sequenced during a study of naive and memory T cell subsets. Two oligonucleotides, mixed equimolar, formed the beta constant-region primer covering TRBC1 and TRBC2. Nested alpha and beta constant-region primers with the SP2 primer drove four PCR rounds on ligated cDNA. The cDNA 3' end received a ligated single-stranded oligonucleotide carrying the SP2 primer and a 12-nucleotide UMI. Each CDR3 protein is one row after TCRdb ran MiXCR on the UMI-ligation and nested PCR reads. The sample has 140,000 to 150,000 distinct CDR3 sequences; over 20% are singletons. Cells stained for CD3, CD4, CD8, CD45RA, CD27 and viability were sorted into four CD45RA/CD27 subsets. Of note for this clonotype: Its antigen is undetermined.

Study outcomes and limitations: Naive repertoires, especially CD8, held a few larger clonotypes, possibly memory cells re-expressing CD45RA. TCR counts from RNA may reflect activation-linked expression changes.

This CDR3 comprises 12 residues. Trimming removed 0 bases at V and 6 bases at J, with 4 bases between. Per germline, CDR1 SGHAT and CDR2 FQNNGV. This TCR was recovered from a human donor in good health. The chain uses TRBV11-2 and TRBJ2-3; D is ambiguous. The specimen was naive CD4+ T cells from blood. The CDR3 DNA is TGTGCCAGCAGCTTAGAACAGGATACGCAGTATTTT. It encodes CASSLEQDTQYF. The whole variable domain, filled in from reference TRBV11-2 and TRBJ2-3, reads EAGVAQSPRYKIIEKRQSVAFWCNPISGHATLYWYQQILGQGPKLLIQFQNNGVVDDSQLPKDRFSAERLKGVDSTLKIQPAKLEDSAVYLCASSLEQDTQYFGPGTRLTVL.